This record covers a single TCR beta chain. The data are from a study of human T cells and chemical hapten exposure. Across the study: It was small differences in pooled library volume that mainly caused per-sample TCR yields to vary.

What the library attached to individual cDNA molecules were unique molecular identifiers. MiXCR, applied by TCRdb to the RACE reads, yields one record per CDR3 protein. This sample has around 85,000 distinct CDR3 sequences, with 10% to 15% found just once. V was clipped by 5 bases and J by 5 bases, with 15 bases between them. Looked up from germline, CDR1 is SQVTM and CDR2 is ANQGSEA. The CDR3 length is 13 residues. The time point was: patch test 3, about 24 weeks after DPC sensitization. Treatment defined: therapeutic diphenylcyclopropenone sensitization with weekly scalp DPC. Patients had alopecia, were aged 18 to 70, and were not pregnant.

The material sequenced was whole blood, taken in connection with sensitization to the hapten diphenylcyclopropenone (DPC). The sequence derives from a woman between 50 and 59 years old with alopecia areata. Some clones in this sample may be carry-over from other donors' samples. The V and J genes are TRBV29-1 and TRBJ2-5, with D tentatively TRBD2 (5 bases). CDR3 in DNA: TGCAGCGTTCTTGGAGAGGGCCGTGAGACCCAGTACTTC. Translation gives CSVLGEGRETQYF.